These T cell receptor beta chains were read from a single sample in a study of PD-L1 blockade in urothelial cancer. Clones were sequenced by immunoSEQ multiplex PCR, and TCRdb holds only the in-frame ones, with some missing. The top ten clones hold under 6.5% of a sample with roughly 16,000 clones, approximately 90% of them seen once. This specimen consisted of PBMCs, obtained around atezolizumab (anti-PD-L1) treatment. Receptors originate from a man aged 50 to 59 with urothelial cancer. The CDR3 runs from the conserved cysteine through the conserved F or W. A D gene is named only where the DNA matches it firmly. Size tells how often a clone was seen (once, few, many) or the class of an expanded clone, and some rows leave it out.

v_gene,j_gene,abundance,d_gene,CDR3nt,CDR3aa
TRBV11-3,TRBJ2-2,-,-,TGTGCCAGCAGCTCTGGGGACAGAGGAGGGGACACCGGGGAGCTGTTTTTT,CASSSGDRGGDTGELFF
TRBV28,TRBJ2-1,-,-,TGTGCCAGCAGTGAATTCTTTAGCGGAGACAATGAGCAGTTCTTC,CASSEFFSGDNEQFF
TRBV19,TRBJ2-7,-,-,TGTGCCAGTAGTGTATCCCCAACGAGGGCGCTGGTCGAGCAGTACTTC,CASSVSPTRALVEQYF
TRBV10-3,TRBJ2-5,-,TRBD1,TGTGCCATCAGTCAGGGGGCCGGTCGGGAGACCCAGTACTTC,CAISQGAGRETQYF
TRBV6-1,TRBJ2-7,-,TRBD1,TGTGCCAGCAGTGCTATTGGGCTGGGACAGGGCCGTGCCGAGCAGTACTTC,CASSAIGLGQGRAEQYF
TRBV28,TRBJ1-2,-,-,TGTGCCAGCACGGGGGGGAGAAACTATGGCTACACCTTC,CASTGGRNYGYTF
TRBV5-5,TRBJ2-7,-,TRBD1,TGTGCCAGCAGCCTAACCTGGACAGGATTCTACGAGCAGTACTTC,CASSLTWTGFYEQYF
TRBV9,TRBJ2-7,-,TRBD2,TGTGCCAGCAGCGTAGATGGGAGGGCCGCCTACGAGCAGTACTTC,CASSVDGRAAYEQYF
TRBV30,TRBJ1-3,few,TRBD1,TGTGCCTGGAGTCCCGGGACAGGGGTAGGAAACACCATATATTTT,CAWSPGTGVGNTIYF
TRBV7-9,TRBJ1-1,-,-,TGTGCCAGCAGCTTTTACTCGAACACTGAAGCTTTCTTT,CASSFYSNTEAFF
TRBV5-5,TRBJ2-5,-,TRBD1,TGTGCCAGCAGCTGGGGGGACAGGGAGTTACAAGAGACCCAGTACTTC,CASSWGDRELQETQYF
TRBV28,TRBJ2-7,once,-,TGTGCCAGCAGGAGACAGGCTTCCTACGAGCAGTACTTC,CASRRQASYEQYF
TRBV7-8,TRBJ2-1,-,TRBD2,TGTGCCAGCAGCCCCCACCGCAGGACTAGCGGGGGGACCTCCTACAATGAGCAGTTCTTC,CASSPHRRTSGGTSYNEQFF
TRBV27,TRBJ1-2,-,-,TGTGCCAGCAGCTCCAGCCCGGCAGGGCTCACTAACTATGGCTACACCTTC,CASSSSPAGLTNYGYTF
TRBV5-4,TRBJ2-5,-,TRBD2,TGTGCCAGCAGTACGAGAGCGGGGGGGCAGGAAGAGACCCAGTACTTC,CASSTRAGGQEETQYF
TRBV4-2,TRBJ1-1,-,-,TGTGCCAGCAGCCAACAGTTAATGAACACTGAAGCTTTCTTT,CASSQQLMNTEAFF
TRBV15,TRBJ2-3,-,TRBD2,TGTGCCACCAGCAGCCTGGGCCCCGGGGGGGGTAATACGCAGTATTTT,CATSSLGPGGGNTQYF
TRBV2,TRBJ2-7,-,TRBD2,TGTGCCAGCAGGGAGGGACTAGCGGCTCTATTGGGGTACGAGCAGTACTTC,CASREGLAALLGYEQYF
TRBV25-1,TRBJ2-5,-,TRBD2,TGTGCCAGCAGTGAAATGGCGGGAGGGCGGGAGACCCAGTACTTC,CASSEMAGGRETQYF
TRBV19,TRBJ2-1,-,-,TGTGCCAGTAGTATAGTCCCCGTTACTTTTAGCTCCTACAATGAGCAGTTCTTC,CASSIVPVTFSSYNEQFF
TRBV27,TRBJ1-3,once,-,TGTGCCAGCAGTTTGCGGGGAGGCTCTGGAAACACCATATATTTT,CASSLRGGSGNTIYF
TRBV2,TRBJ2-1,-,-,TGTGCCAGCAGTATTTTCGGGGTTGAGCAGTTCTTC,CASSIFGVEQFF
TRBV10-3,TRBJ1-4,-,TRBD1,TGTGCCATCAGCCAGGACAGGGGGCAACAGAATGAAAAACTGTTTTTT,CAISQDRGQQNEKLFF
TRBV28,TRBJ2-5,once,-,TGTGCCACCTACACCCCCGGGACTCTCCAAGAGACCCAGTACTTC,CATYTPGTLQETQYF
TRBV19,TRBJ1-4,-,-,TGTGCCAGTAGTGCCCGGGCAACTAATGAAAAACTGTTTTTT,CASSARATNEKLFF
TRBV7-2,TRBJ2-7,once,TRBD1,TGTGCCAGCAGCCGGGACAGGGCTGCCCACGAGCAGTACTTC,CASSRDRAAHEQYF
TRBV7-8,TRBJ1-1,-,-,TGTGCCAGCAGCTTGGGGCAGGGAAGCACTGAAGCTTTCTTT,CASSLGQGSTEAFF
TRBV30,TRBJ2-7,-,-,TGTGCCTGGAGTGTACCAGGGGCCGGCGAGCAGTACTTC,CAWSVPGAGEQYF
TRBV19,TRBJ2-7,-,TRBD1,TGTGCCAGTAGTCCTACCGGGACAGGGGGCCTTGGGCAGTACTTC,CASSPTGTGGLGQYF